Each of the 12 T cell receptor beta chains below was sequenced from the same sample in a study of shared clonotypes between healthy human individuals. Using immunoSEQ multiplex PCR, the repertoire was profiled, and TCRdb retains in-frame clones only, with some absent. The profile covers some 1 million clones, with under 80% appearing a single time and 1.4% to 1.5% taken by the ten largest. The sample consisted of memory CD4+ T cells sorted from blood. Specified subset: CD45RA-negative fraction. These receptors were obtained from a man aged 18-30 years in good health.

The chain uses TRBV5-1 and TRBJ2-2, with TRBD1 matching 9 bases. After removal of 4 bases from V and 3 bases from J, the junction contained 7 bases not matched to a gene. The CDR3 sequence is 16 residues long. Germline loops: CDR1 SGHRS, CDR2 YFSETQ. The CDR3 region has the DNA TGCGCCAGCAGCAGACGGGACAGGGACGACACCGGGGAGCTGTTTTTT. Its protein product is CASSRRDRDDTGELFF.

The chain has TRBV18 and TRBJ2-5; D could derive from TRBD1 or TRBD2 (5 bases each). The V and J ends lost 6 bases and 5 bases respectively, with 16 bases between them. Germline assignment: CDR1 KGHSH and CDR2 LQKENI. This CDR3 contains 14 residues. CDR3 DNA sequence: TGTGCCAGCTCCCGAGATAACGGGGCGGAGACCCAGTACTTC. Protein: CASSRDNGAETQYF.

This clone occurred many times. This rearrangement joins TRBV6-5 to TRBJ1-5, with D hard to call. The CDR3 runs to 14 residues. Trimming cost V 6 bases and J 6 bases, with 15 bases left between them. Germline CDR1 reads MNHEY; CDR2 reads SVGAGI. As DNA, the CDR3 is TGTGCCAGCAGAAAGCGTCAAGGGATTCAGCCCCAGCATTTT. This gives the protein CASRKRQGIQPQHF.

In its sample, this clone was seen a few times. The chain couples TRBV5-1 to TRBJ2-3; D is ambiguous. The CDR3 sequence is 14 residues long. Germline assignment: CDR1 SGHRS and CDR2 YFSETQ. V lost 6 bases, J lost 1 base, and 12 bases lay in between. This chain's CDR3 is CASTSTAGTDTQYF. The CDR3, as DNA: TGCGCCAGCACCTCAACCGCGGGCACAGATACGCAGTATTTT.

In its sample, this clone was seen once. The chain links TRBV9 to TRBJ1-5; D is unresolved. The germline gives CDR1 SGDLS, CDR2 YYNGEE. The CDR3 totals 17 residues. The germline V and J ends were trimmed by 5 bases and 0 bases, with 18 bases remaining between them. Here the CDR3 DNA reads TGTGCCAGCAGTTACCCCGGGTCTATCCTTAGCAATCAGCCCCAGCATTTT. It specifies CASSYPGSILSNQPQHF.

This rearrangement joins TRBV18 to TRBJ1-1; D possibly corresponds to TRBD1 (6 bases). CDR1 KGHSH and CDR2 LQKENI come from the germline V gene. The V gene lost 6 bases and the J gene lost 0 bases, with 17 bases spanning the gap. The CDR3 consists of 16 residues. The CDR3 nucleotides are TGTGCCAGCTCCCCCTCTATGGGGGCTATGAACACTGAAGCTTTCTTT. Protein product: CASSPSMGAMNTEAFF.

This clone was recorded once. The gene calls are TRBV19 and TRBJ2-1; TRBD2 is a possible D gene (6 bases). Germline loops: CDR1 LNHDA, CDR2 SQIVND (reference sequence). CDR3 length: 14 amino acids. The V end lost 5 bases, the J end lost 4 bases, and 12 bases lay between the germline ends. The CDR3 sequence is CASSPGDRYNEQFF. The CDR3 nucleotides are TGTGCCAGTAGTCCGGGGGATAGGTACAATGAGCAGTTCTTC. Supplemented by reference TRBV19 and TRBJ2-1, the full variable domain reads DGGITQSPKYLFRKEGQNVTLSCEQNLNHDAMYWYRQDPGQGLRLIYYSQIVNDFQKGDIAEGYSVSREKKESFPLTVTSAQKNPTAFYLCASSPGDRYNEQFFGPGTRLTVL.

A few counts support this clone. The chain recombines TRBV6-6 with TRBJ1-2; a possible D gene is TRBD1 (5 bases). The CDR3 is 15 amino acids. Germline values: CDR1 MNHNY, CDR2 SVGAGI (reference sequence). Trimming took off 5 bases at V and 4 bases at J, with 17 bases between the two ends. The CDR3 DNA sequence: TGTGCCAGCAGTCAACCCTCTGGACATCTCTATGGCTACACCTTC. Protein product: CASSQPSGHLYGYTF.

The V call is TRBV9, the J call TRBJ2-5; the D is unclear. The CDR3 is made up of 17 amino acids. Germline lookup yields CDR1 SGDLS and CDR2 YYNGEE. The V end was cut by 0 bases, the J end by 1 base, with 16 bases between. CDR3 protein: CASSVGGRPGGQETQYF. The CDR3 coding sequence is TGTGCCAGCAGCGTAGGAGGCAGGCCAGGCGGCCAAGAGACCCAGTACTTC. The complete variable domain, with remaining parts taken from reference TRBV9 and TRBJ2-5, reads DSGVTQTPKHLITATGQRVTLRCSPRSGDLSVYWYQQSLDQGLQFLIQYYNGEERAKGNILERFSAQQFPDLHSELNLSSLELGDSALYFCASSVGGRPGGQETQYFGPGTRLLVL.

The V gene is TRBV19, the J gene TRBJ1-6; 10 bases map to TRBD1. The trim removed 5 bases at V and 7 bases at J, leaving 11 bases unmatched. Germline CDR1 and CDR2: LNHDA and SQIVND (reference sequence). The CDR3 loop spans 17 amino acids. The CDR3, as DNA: TGTGCCAGTAGTGAGCGAAGACCGGGACAGGGGAATTCACCCCTCCACTTT. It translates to CASSERRPGQGNSPLHF. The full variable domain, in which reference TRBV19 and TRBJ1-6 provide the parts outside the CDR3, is DGGITQSPKYLFRKEGQNVTLSCEQNLNHDAMYWYRQDPGQGLRLIYYSQIVNDFQKGDIAEGYSVSREKKESFPLTVTSAQKNPTAFYLCASSERRPGQGNSPLHFGNGTRLTVT.

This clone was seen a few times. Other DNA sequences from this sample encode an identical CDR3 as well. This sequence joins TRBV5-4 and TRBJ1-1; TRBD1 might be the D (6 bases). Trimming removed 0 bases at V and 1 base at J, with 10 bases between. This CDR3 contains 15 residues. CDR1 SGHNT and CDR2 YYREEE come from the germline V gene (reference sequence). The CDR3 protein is CASSLGQGGNTEAFF. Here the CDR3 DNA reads TGTGCCAGCAGCTTGGGTCAAGGGGGGAACACTGAAGCTTTCTTT.

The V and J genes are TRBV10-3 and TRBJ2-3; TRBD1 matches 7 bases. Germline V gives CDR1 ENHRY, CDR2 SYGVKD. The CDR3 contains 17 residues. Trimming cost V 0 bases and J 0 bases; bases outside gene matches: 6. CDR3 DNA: TGTGCCATCAGTGAGTCGACGGGACAGACTAGCACAGATACGCAGTATTTT. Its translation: CAISESTGQTSTDTQYF.